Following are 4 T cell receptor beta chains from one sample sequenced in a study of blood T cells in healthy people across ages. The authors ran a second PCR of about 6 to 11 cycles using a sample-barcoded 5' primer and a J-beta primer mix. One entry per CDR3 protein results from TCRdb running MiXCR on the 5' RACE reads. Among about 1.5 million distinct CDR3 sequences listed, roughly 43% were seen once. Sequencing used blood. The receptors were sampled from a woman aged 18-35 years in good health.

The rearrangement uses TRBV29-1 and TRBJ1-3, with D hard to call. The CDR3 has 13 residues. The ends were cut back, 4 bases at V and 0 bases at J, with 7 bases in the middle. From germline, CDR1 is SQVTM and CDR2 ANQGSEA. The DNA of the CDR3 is TGCAGCGTTGTTTGGACCTCTGGAAACACCATATATTTT. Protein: CSVVWTSGNTIYF.

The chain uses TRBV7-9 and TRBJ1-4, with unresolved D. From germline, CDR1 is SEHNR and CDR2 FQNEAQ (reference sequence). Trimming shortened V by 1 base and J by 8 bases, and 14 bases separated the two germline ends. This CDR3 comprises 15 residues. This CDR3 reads CASSLVQVKEEKLFF. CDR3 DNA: TGTGCCAGCAGCTTAGTCCAGGTGAAGGAGGAAAAACTGTTTTTT.

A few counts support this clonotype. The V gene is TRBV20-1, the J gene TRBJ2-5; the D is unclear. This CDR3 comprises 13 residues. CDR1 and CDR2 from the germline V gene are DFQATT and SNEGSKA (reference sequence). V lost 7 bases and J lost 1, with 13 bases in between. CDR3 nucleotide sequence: TGCAGTGACGCTCGGACCGGCCAAGAGACCCAGTACTTC. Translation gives CSDARTGQETQYF.

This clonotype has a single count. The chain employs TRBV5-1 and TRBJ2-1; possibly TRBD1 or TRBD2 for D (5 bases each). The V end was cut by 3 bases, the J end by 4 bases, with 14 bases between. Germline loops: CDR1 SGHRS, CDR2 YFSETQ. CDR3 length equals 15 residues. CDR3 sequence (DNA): TGCGCCAGCAGCTCCCGGGACCCAGCATACAATGAGCAGTTCTTC. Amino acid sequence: CASSSRDPAYNEQFF.